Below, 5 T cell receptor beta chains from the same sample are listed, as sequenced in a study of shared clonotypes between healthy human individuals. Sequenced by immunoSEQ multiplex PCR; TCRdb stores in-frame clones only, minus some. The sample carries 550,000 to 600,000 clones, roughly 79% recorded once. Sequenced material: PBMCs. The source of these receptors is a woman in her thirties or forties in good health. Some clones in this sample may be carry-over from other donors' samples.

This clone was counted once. The CDR3 spells CASSSQGVGNQPQHF. In DNA, the CDR3 is TGTGCCAGTAGTAGCCAGGGGGTTGGCAATCAGCCCCAGCATTTT. The chain couples TRBV19 to TRBJ1-5, with 7 bases aligning to TRBD1. Looked up from germline, CDR1 is LNHDA and CDR2 is SQIVND (reference sequence). The junction had 5 bases not matched to a gene; V was cut back by 4 bases and J by 2 bases. The CDR3 is 15 residues long.

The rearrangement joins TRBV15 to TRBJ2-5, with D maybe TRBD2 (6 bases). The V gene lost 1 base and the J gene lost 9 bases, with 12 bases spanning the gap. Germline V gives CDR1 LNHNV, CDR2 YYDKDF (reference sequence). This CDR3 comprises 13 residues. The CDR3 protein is CATSRGLREAQYF. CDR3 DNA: TGTGCCACCAGCAGAGGACTTAGGGAGGCCCAGTACTTC.

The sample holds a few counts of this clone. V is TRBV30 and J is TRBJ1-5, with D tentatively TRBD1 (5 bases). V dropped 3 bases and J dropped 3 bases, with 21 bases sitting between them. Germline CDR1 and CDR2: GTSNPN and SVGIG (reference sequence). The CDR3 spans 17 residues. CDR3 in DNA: TGTGCCTGGAGCGACTCTCGGGACGCTGGCGCCAATCAGCCCCAGCATTTT. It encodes CAWSDSRDAGANQPQHF.

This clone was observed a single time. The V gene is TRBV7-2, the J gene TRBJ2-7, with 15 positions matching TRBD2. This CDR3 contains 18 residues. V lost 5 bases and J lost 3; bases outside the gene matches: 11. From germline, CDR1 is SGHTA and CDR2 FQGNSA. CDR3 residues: CASSMGLAGGSGYYEQYF. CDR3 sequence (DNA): TGTGCCAGCAGCATGGGACTAGCGGGAGGCTCGGGGTACTACGAGCAGTACTTC. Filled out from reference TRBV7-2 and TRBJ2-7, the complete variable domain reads GAGVSQSPSNKVTEKGKDVELRCDPISGHTALYWYRQSLGQGLEFLIYFQGNSAPDKSGLPSDRFSAERTGGSVSTLTIQRTQQEDSAVYLCASSMGLAGGSGYYEQYFGPGTRLTVT.

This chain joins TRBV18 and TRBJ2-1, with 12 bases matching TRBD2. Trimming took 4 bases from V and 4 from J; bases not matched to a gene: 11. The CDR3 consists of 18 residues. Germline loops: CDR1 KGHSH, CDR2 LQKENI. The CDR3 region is CASSLGLAGGPRYNEQFF. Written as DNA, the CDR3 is TGTGCCAGCTCACTCGGGCTAGCGGGAGGGCCAAGGTACAATGAGCAGTTCTTC.